The 27 T cell receptor beta chains reported below all come from one sample, sequenced in a study of blood T cells in healthy people across ages. Then a second PCR, running roughly 7 to 11 cycles, was carried out with a sample-barcoded 5' primer and a J-beta primer mix. TCRdb analysed the 5' RACE reads with MiXCR anew, one entry per CDR3 protein. The sample contains hundreds of thousands of distinct CDR3 sequences, about 44% of which appear only once. Sequenced input: blood. The receptors stem from a man aged 25 to 45 in good health.

The rearrangement links TRBV18 to TRBJ2-3, with a tentative D call TRBD2 (5 bases). The V end lost 8 bases, the J end lost 3 bases, and 12 bases lay between the germline ends. The CDR3 contains 13 residues. Per the germline V gene, CDR1 is KGHSH and CDR2 is LQKENI. CDR3 amino acids: CASAVPGTDTQYF. Written as DNA, the CDR3 is TGTGCCAGCGCAGTCCCGGGGACAGATACGCAGTATTTT.

This clonotype has just a few counts. The gene calls are TRBV5-1 and TRBJ2-5, with a tentative D call TRBD1 (5 bases). The V gene lost 4 bases and the J gene lost 5 bases, with 12 bases spanning the gap. The CDR3 covers 13 residues. CDR1 SGHRS and CDR2 YFSETQ come from the germline V gene. In nucleotides, the CDR3 is TGCGCCAGCAGCCCACAGGACCGGGAGACCCAGTACTTC. This codes for CASSPQDRETQYF.

This chain connects TRBV19 to TRBJ2-7; D may be TRBD1 (6 bases). This CDR3 spans 12 amino acids. Germline lookup yields CDR1 LNHDA and CDR2 SQIVND (reference sequence). Trimming stripped 6 bases from V and 5 bases from J, with 11 bases between. The DNA for the CDR3 is TGTGCCAGTAGGAAGGACAGCGACGAGCAGTACTTC. Amino acid sequence: CASRKDSDEQYF.

This clonotype was recorded a few times. The V and J genes are TRBV6-2 or TRBV6-3 and TRBJ2-7; D is perhaps TRBD1 or TRBD2 (7 bases each). This CDR3 has 13 residues. Looked up from germline, CDR1 is MNHEY and CDR2 is SVGEGT. V lost 7 bases and J 7 bases, leaving 17 bases between the germline ends. The CDR3 nucleotides read TGTGCCAGCAACATTGGGACAGCGGGAGAGCAGTACTTC. Amino acids: CASNIGTAGEQYF.

This clonotype occurred a few times. The chain couples TRBV12-3 or TRBV12-4 to TRBJ2-1; tentative D call: TRBD2 (6 bases). The length of the CDR3 is 16 residues. The V and J ends lost 4 bases and 9 bases respectively, with 22 bases between them. DNA of the CDR3: TGTGCCAGCAGTTCCCCCTTGCGGGGTCCCTTAAGTGAGCAGTTCTTC. Residues: CASSSPLRGPLSEQFF.

In this sample, this clonotype turned up many times. This sequence joins TRBV7-2 and TRBJ2-1; TRBD2 matches 14 bases. V gave up 5 bases and J gave up 6 bases; unmatched junction bases: 3. Germline CDR1 is SGHTA and CDR2 is FQGNSA. This CDR3 has 15 amino acids. The CDR3 reads CASSAGLAGANEQFF. CDR3 nucleotide sequence: TGTGCCAGCAGCGCGGGACTAGCGGGAGCCAATGAGCAGTTCTTC.

The rearrangement joins TRBV20-1 to TRBJ1-2, with 9 positions matching TRBD1. CDR3 length: 19 residues. The J segment lost 0 bases and the V segment lost 4 bases, leaving 18 bases of the junction unmatched. The germline V gene encodes CDR1 DFQATT and CDR2 SNEGSKA (reference sequence). Here the CDR3 reads CSAITHTSPGQGPNYGYTF. CDR3 nucleotide sequence: TGCAGTGCTATCACTCATACATCCCCCGGACAGGGGCCTAACTATGGCTACACCTTC.

This clonotype was seen repeatedly, ten times or more. The CDR3 nucleotides read TGTGCCAGCAGCTTCACCGGGGCCACGGGTGGCTACACCTTC. It specifies CASSFTGATGGYTF. This chain joins TRBV7-9 and TRBJ1-2; D perhaps matches TRBD1 (5 bases). Germline loops: CDR1 SEHNR, CDR2 FQNEAQ (reference sequence). The CDR3 runs to 14 residues. Deletions cut 3 bases from V and 7 bases from J, with 15 bases between.

The chain links TRBV20-1 to TRBJ2-7; D call uncertain. The CDR3 covers 14 residues. The V end was cut by 1 base, the J end by 0 bases, with 10 bases between. CDR1 and CDR2 (germline): DFQATT, SNEGSKA (reference sequence). The CDR3 here is CSARARGSSYEQYF. The DNA for the CDR3 is TGCAGTGCTAGAGCACGAGGCAGCTCCTACGAGCAGTACTTC.

The rearrangement links TRBV14 to TRBJ1-2; possible D gene TRBD1, 6 bases. Germline values: CDR1 SGHDN, CDR2 FVKESK. The V end was cut by 1 base, the J end by 3 bases, with 12 bases between. The CDR3 length is 15 residues. CDR3 in DNA: TGTGCCAGCAGCCAAGGGCCGGGGGCCTACTATGGCTACACCTTC. It encodes CASSQGPGAYYGYTF.

This clonotype was counted many times. The V call is TRBV3-1, the J call TRBJ2-1, with D unresolved. This CDR3 has 15 amino acids. V shed 1 base and J shed 8 bases, with 15 bases lying between them. Germline loops: CDR1 LGHDT, CDR2 YNNKEL (reference sequence). The CDR3, as DNA: TGTGCCAGCAGCCAAGGGACCCTCAACAGCGATGAGCAGTTCTTC. Its translation: CASSQGTLNSDEQFF.

This clonotype has only a few counts. The chain links TRBV6-2 or TRBV6-3 to TRBJ2-6; tentative D call: TRBD1 (6 bases). The CDR3 extends over 16 amino acids. Germline CDR1 reads MNHEY; CDR2 reads SVGEGT. The V end was cut by 0 bases, the J end by 2 bases, with 8 bases between. The CDR3 DNA reads TGTGCCAGCAGTTACTCTCAGGGGACTGGGGCCAACGTCCTGACTTTC. As protein: CASSYSQGTGANVLTF.

The genes are TRBV5-6 and TRBJ2-4; 7 nucleotides agree with TRBD1. CDR1 and CDR2 from the germline V gene are SGHDT and YYEEEE. V lost 4 bases and J lost 13; bases outside the gene matches: 8. This CDR3 has 12 amino acids. CDR3 bases: TGTGCCAGCAGCCATAACCAGGGGGAGCAGTACTTC. Translated, it gives CASSHNQGEQYF.

The chain employs TRBV10-2 and TRBJ2-2, with 7 nucleotides matching TRBD2. Per germline, CDR1 WSHSY and CDR2 SAAADI. This CDR3 spans 16 amino acids. The V segment lost 3 bases and the J segment 1 base; nucleotides outside the gene matches: 5. Written as DNA, the CDR3 is TGCGCCAGCAGTGAAAAGAGCGGGGTGAACACCGGGGAGCTGTTTTTT. Translation gives CASSEKSGVNTGELFF.

A remark on this clonotype: A junction boundary mismatches the germline segment, possibly from a read error. The chain links TRBV20-1 to TRBJ2-1; D unclear. CDR3 length equals 12 residues. The germline V gene encodes CDR1 DFQATT and CDR2 SNEGSKA (reference sequence). The CDR3 DNA follows: TGCGGTGCCCAAGGCGCGTTGGATGAGCAGTTCTTC. Translating it yields CGAQGALDEQFF.

This clonotype appeared a few times. This sequence joins TRBV25-1 and TRBJ1-4, with D possibly matching TRBD1 (6 bases). This CDR3 is 13 amino acids long. Germline-derived CDR1 and CDR2 are MGHDK and SYGVNS. V dropped 3 bases and J dropped 6 bases, with 8 bases sitting between them. The CDR3: CASSDSGDEKLFF. The CDR3 nucleotides read TGTGCCAGCAGTGACTCAGGGGATGAAAAACTGTTTTTT.

J is TRBJ2-7 and V is TRBV6-2 or TRBV6-3, with D possibly TRBD2 on 6 matching bases. V gave up 0 bases and J gave up 3 bases, with 9 bases separating them. In germline, CDR1 is MNHEY, CDR2 SVGEGT. The CDR3 spans 14 residues. The CDR3 DNA follows: TGTGCCAGCAGTTACTCGACCGGGGGCTACGAGCAGTACTTC. Translated: CASSYSTGGYEQYF.

The J gene is TRBJ2-5, the V gene TRBV5-1, with 10 positions matching TRBD2. Germline CDR1 and CDR2: SGHRS and YFSETQ. This CDR3 has 16 amino acids. V dropped 4 bases and J dropped 5; count of bases not matched to a gene: 11. DNA of the CDR3: TGCGCCAGCAGCGTCCAAGGGACTAGCGCTGCTGAGACCCAGTACTTC. Its protein is CASSVQGTSAAETQYF.

This clonotype was seen a handful of times. The chain joins TRBV3-1 to TRBJ1-2; D possibly corresponds to TRBD1 (5 bases). Deletions cut 4 bases from V and 0 bases from J, with 9 bases between. Germline assignment: CDR1 LGHDT and CDR2 YNNKEL (reference sequence). This CDR3 has 14 residues. The CDR3 reads CASSLTVSNYGYTF. Here the CDR3 DNA reads TGTGCCAGCAGCCTGACAGTATCTAACTATGGCTACACCTTC.

The chain combines TRBV4-3 with TRBJ2-6; D unresolved. CDR1 and CDR2 from the germline V gene are LGHNA and YSLEER. The CDR3 has 16 amino acids. V lost 0 bases to trimming and J lost 2 bases, with 8 bases between them. CDR3 nucleotide sequence: TGCGCCAGCAGCCAAGAAGTGGCCACTGGGGCCAACGTCCTGACTTTC. Its translation is CASSQEVATGANVLTF.

The chain joins TRBV3-1 to TRBJ1-4, with D hard to call. The CDR3 runs 14 residues. Germline CDR1 is LGHDT and CDR2 is YNNKEL (reference sequence). The V and J ends lost 4 bases and 7 bases respectively, with 13 bases between them. CDR3 sequence reads: CASSLGHGGEKLFF. The CDR3 DNA follows: TGTGCCAGCAGCCTCGGGCATGGCGGTGAAAAACTGTTTTTT.

This chain uses TRBV6-5 with TRBJ2-7; D perhaps matches TRBD1 (5 bases). The CDR3 contains 14 residues. Deletions cut 2 bases from V and 4 bases from J, with 12 bases between. CDR1 and CDR2 (germline): MNHEY, SVGAGI. Here the CDR3 reads CASSYEAGSYEQYF. In nucleotides, the CDR3 is TGTGCCAGCAGTTACGAGGCAGGGTCTTACGAGCAGTACTTC.

The sample holds a few counts of this clonotype. The genes are TRBV6-5 and TRBJ2-5; no firm D call. Germline V gives CDR1 MNHEY, CDR2 SVGAGI. The V end was cut by 6 bases, the J end by 0 bases, with 17 bases between. The length of the CDR3 is 16 residues. The DNA for the CDR3 is TGTGCCAGCAGCCCCGGAGCCCAGTCGTACCAAGAGACCCAGTACTTC. Its translation: CASSPGAQSYQETQYF.

The chain carries TRBV7-2 and TRBJ2-5; D may be TRBD1 or TRBD2 (5 bases each). The V and J ends lost 9 bases and 2 bases respectively, with 16 bases between them. The CDR3 is 14 residues long. Germline-derived CDR1 and CDR2 are SGHTA and FQGNSA. The CDR3 here is CASTPGTIQETQYF. Written as DNA, the CDR3 is TGTGCCAGTACCCCAGGGACCATACAAGAGACCCAGTACTTC.

V usage is TRBV4-1 and J usage is TRBJ2-1; no firm D call. This CDR3 contains 15 residues. The V gene's germline CDR1 is MGHRA and CDR2 YSYEKL. V was clipped by 0 bases and J by 0 bases, with 6 bases between them. The CDR3 reads CASSQDHSSYNEQFF. Written as DNA, the CDR3 is TGCGCCAGCAGCCAAGACCACAGCTCCTACAATGAGCAGTTCTTC.

The genes are TRBV4-2 and TRBJ2-5; D may be TRBD2 (5 bases). Trimming stripped 1 base from V and 5 bases from J, with 17 bases between. The germline CDR1 and CDR2 sequences are LGHNA and YNFKEQ. The CDR3 has 16 residues. This CDR3 is CASSQAPRGMGETQYF. DNA of the CDR3: TGTGCCAGCAGCCAAGCCCCCCGAGGGATGGGCGAGACCCAGTACTTC.

This sequence joins TRBV7-8 and TRBJ2-7, with 8 bases matching TRBD2. Germline V CDR1 and CDR2: SGHVS, FQNEAQ. CDR3 length: 13 residues. J gave up 4 bases and V 5 bases, and 4 bases lay outside the gene matches. DNA for the CDR3: TGTGCCAGCAGCGGGATAGCGGGGTACGAGCAGTACTTC. It codes for CASSGIAGYEQYF.